This T cell receptor beta chain derives from a study of CD4 T cells in relation to SARS-CoV-2 and coronaviruses. Study details: TCR beta CDR3s were sequenced after 10-day antigen culture of PBMCs.

CD4+ T cells from unexposed donors were obtained before the COVID-19 pandemic (2011-2018). The cells were cultured for under twelve days before CD4+ T cells were isolated. On days 3 and 7, cultures got half fresh IL-2 medium. V gave up 1 base and J gave up 0 bases; unmatched junction bases: 8. CDR1 and CDR2 (germline): MNHNS, SASEGT. The CDR3 totals 18 residues. Here immunoSEQ multiplex PCR was the method, and the copy in TCRdb shows in-frame clones only, minus some. Of around 18,000 clones in the sample, about 70% were seen once. To note about this clone: What it recognizes is unknown.

Study outcomes and limitations: About 65% of donors had memory CD4+ clonotypes crossrecognizing SARS-CoV-2 and common cold coronavirus spike. Each donor contributed either pre-pandemic or post-infection samples, not both.

The clonotype comes from a human donor in good health. The sample comprised CD4+ T cells from PBMCs, cultured in vitro. V and J are TRBV6-1 and TRBJ2-1; 8 nucleotides match TRBD2. Here the CDR3 reads CASSEEGVAGTSYNEQFF. The CDR3 DNA is TGTGCCAGCAGTGAAGAAGGGGTAGCGGGGACCTCCTACAATGAGCAGTTCTTC.